What follows are 12 T cell receptor beta chains derived from one specimen sequenced in a study of cytomegalovirus exposure and HLA in healthy donors. PCR was performed using 60 Vbeta and 13 Jbeta primers. Only in-frame clones appear in the TCRdb table, and some are missing; sequencing was by immunoSEQ multiplex PCR. The data show about 110,000 clones, 73% seen once. The sample comprised PBMCs. The receptors stem from a man aged 35 to 55 in good health and CMV-seronegative.

This CDR3 is CASSSHGGVERETQYF. The CDR3 DNA is TGTGCCAGCAGCTCCCATGGCGGGGTGGAAAGAGAGACCCAGTACTTC. The chain carries TRBV5-6 and TRBJ2-5; tentatively, D is TRBD2 (6 bases). The CDR3 runs 16 residues. Germline assignment: CDR1 SGHDT and CDR2 YYEEEE. Trimming stripped 3 bases from V and 4 bases from J, with 19 bases between.

The V gene is TRBV6-5, the J gene TRBJ2-3, with 8 positions matching TRBD2. The CDR3 is 14 amino acids. CDR1 and CDR2 from the germline V gene are MNHEY and SVGAGI. The V segment lost 4 bases and the J segment 4 bases; nucleotides outside the gene matches: 4. CDR3 sequence reads: CASSSTGLADTQYF. The CDR3 nucleotides read TGTGCCAGCAGTTCGACGGGACTAGCAGATACGCAGTATTTT.

This clone has more than one count but fewer than ten. The genes are TRBV19 and TRBJ1-6; 7 positions match TRBD1. CDR3 length: 15 residues. Trimming took 4 bases from V and 7 from J; bases not matched to a gene: 7. Germline CDR1 and CDR2: LNHDA and SQIVND (reference sequence). CDR3 sequence: CASSTTGASNSPLHF. The CDR3 nucleotides are TGTGCCAGTAGTACCACAGGGGCTTCCAATTCACCCCTCCACTTT. The full variable domain, its missing parts supplied by reference TRBV19 and TRBJ1-6, is DGGITQSPKYLFRKEGQNVTLSCEQNLNHDAMYWYRQDPGQGLRLIYYSQIVNDFQKGDIAEGYSVSREKKESFPLTVTSAQKNPTAFYLCASSTTGASNSPLHFGNGTRLTVT.

This chain uses TRBV19 with TRBJ2-1, with D tentatively TRBD1 (5 bases). CDR3 size: 14 residues. The V and J ends lost 2 bases and 8 bases respectively, with 13 bases between them. The germline V gene encodes CDR1 LNHDA and CDR2 SQIVND (reference sequence). As DNA, the CDR3 is TGTGCCAGTAGTATATGGGAACAGGATGATGAGCAGTTCTTC. Translated, it gives CASSIWEQDDEQFF.

V gene TRBV4-1 combines with J gene TRBJ2-2; 10 nucleotides agree with TRBD2. CDR1 and CDR2 from the germline V gene are MGHRA and YSYEKL. Unmatched junction bases numbered 6, after V lost 1 base and J lost 1 base. The CDR3 sequence is 18 residues long. The CDR3 sequence is CASSQGLAGVLNTGELFF. DNA of the CDR3: TGCGCCAGCAGCCAAGGGCTAGCGGGGGTTCTGAACACCGGGGAGCTGTTTTTT.

The V call is TRBV7-3, the J call TRBJ2-3; TRBD2 matches at 8 bases. Germline V lookup: CDR1 SGHTA, CDR2 FQGTGA. The CDR3 length is 17 residues. V dropped 5 bases and J dropped 2; count of bases not matched to a gene: 12. CDR3 amino acids: CASSPGVAGGNTDTQYF. CDR3 nucleotides: TGTGCCAGCAGCCCCGGGGTTGCGGGGGGCAACACAGATACGCAGTATTTT.

The chain couples TRBV2 to TRBJ2-7, with 11 bases identical to TRBD1. V lost 3 bases to trimming and J lost 0 bases; unmatched junction nucleotides: 1. CDR1 SNHLY and CDR2 FYNNEI come from the germline V gene. CDR3 length equals 15 residues. This CDR3 reads CASSEDRGPSYEQYF. The DNA for the CDR3 is TGTGCCAGCAGTGAGGACAGGGGGCCCTCCTACGAGCAGTACTTC.

J is TRBJ2-1 and V is TRBV7-6; 9 bases map to TRBD2. The germline gives CDR1 SGHVS, CDR2 FNYEAQ. This CDR3 spans 16 amino acids. The junction had 9 bases not matched to a gene; V was cut back by 3 bases and J by 6 bases. DNA of the CDR3: TGTGCCAGCAGCTTCCTACCCGCGGGGGGGCCCAATGAGCAGTTCTTC. This gives the protein CASSFLPAGGPNEQFF. The full variable domain, completed using reference TRBV7-6 and TRBJ2-1, is GAGVSQSPRYKVTKRGQDVALRCDPISGHVSLYWYRQALGQGPEFLTYFNYEAQQDKSGLPNDRFSAERPEGSISTLTIQRTEQRDSAMYRCASSFLPAGGPNEQFFGPGTRLTVL.

The chain is built from TRBV29-1 and TRBJ2-1, with 9 bases lining up with TRBD1. Trimming cost V 3 bases and J 2 bases; bases outside gene matches: 2. This CDR3 contains 14 residues. Germline V gene lookup returns CDR1 SQVTM and CDR2 ANQGSEA. Here the CDR3 reads CSVEGTGPYNEQFF. DNA of the CDR3: TGCAGCGTTGAGGGGACAGGGCCCTACAATGAGCAGTTCTTC.

The rearrangement links TRBV19 to TRBJ2-7; 8 bases map to TRBD2. V shed 6 bases, J shed 0 bases, and the junction held 7 bases outside the gene matches. The V gene's germline CDR1 is LNHDA and CDR2 SQIVND (reference sequence). The CDR3 totals 15 residues. CDR3 region: CASSPGSGGSYEQYF. As DNA, the CDR3 is TGTGCCAGTAGCCCCGGCAGCGGGGGCTCCTACGAGCAGTACTTC.

The chain recombines TRBV7-9 with TRBJ2-3; D is unclear. This CDR3 is built from 13 residues. Germline CDR1 and CDR2: SEHNR and FQNEAQ (reference sequence). V was trimmed by 1 base and J by 2 bases, leaving 4 bases between them. CDR3 sequence: CASSLEATDTQYF. CDR3 sequence (DNA): TGTGCCAGCAGCTTAGAAGCCACAGATACGCAGTATTTT.

The chain uses TRBV9 and TRBJ1-4; TRBD1 aligns across 11 bases. CDR1 and CDR2 from the germline V gene are SGDLS and YYNGEE. There are 15 residues in the CDR3. Trimming took 5 bases from V and 8 from J; bases not matched to a gene: 8. CDR3 coding DNA: TGTGCCAGCAGTGAAGGGACAGGGGGATGGGAAAAACTGTTTTTT. Translation: CASSEGTGGWEKLFF.